The rows below give T cell receptor beta chains drawn from one sample of a study of blood T cell repertoires in COVID-19. This table comes from immunoSEQ multiplex PCR, and its TCRdb copy is limited to in-frame clones, with some not included. The repertoire consists of around 190,000 clones, with 65% to 90% occurring once and the leading ten covering roughly 9.1%. What was sequenced was peripheral blood. The receptors stem from a man aged 50 to 59 with active or convalescent COVID-19. Each CDR3 is given without its conserved first and last residue. D genes are given only for firm matches. Rows give clone size only sometimes, using once, few, many, or a class for an expanded clone.

TRBJ2-1 TRBD2 15 once TRBV7-3 ASSLSPNRGSQNEQF
TRBJ2-3 NA 13 NA TRBV18 ASADGRPPLDTQY
TRBJ2-5 TRBD2 13 NA TRBV5-4 ASSPTSGVQETQY
TRBJ2-3 NA 14 NA TRBV11-3 ASSLEDSAGTDTQY
TRBJ1-5 TRBD1 14 NA TRBV3-1/TRBV3-2 ASSPEDRVGGQPQH
TRBJ2-3 NA 11 NA TRBV7-3 ASSLVFADTQY
TRBJ2-3 TRBD2 14 NA TRBV9 ASSGYLAGTTDTQY
TRBJ1-2 TRBD1 12 NA TRBV5-1 ASSIGQGVYGYT
TRBJ1-2 NA 12 NA TRBV9 ASSVGPQDYGYT
TRBJ2-2 TRBD2 14 once TRBV4-2 ASRTDYGGATGELF
TRBJ1-6 NA 13 once TRBV5-1 ASSQTGPVNSPLH
TRBJ1-1 NA 14 once TRBV13 ASSFSGGGMNTEAF
TRBJ2-3 TRBD2 14 NA TRBV4-3 ASSQDLRGGSDTQY
TRBJ2-6 NA 13 NA TRBV18 ASSHDSSGANVLT
TRBJ1-2 TRBD1 13 NA TRBV7-9 ASSTRQGADYGYT
TRBJ2-5 NA 13 NA TRBV4-1 ASSHEREIQETQY
TRBJ2-1 NA 12 NA TRBV18 ASSPDSTSVEQF
TRBJ1-2 NA 16 few TRBV9 ASSVEGQGIPGTYGYT
TRBJ2-5 TRBD1 12 NA TRBV5-1 ASSLQGAQETQY
TRBJ2-3 TRBD2 14 NA TRBV20-1 SASSGGLDGTDTQY
TRBJ2-3 TRBD2 11 NA TRBV19 ASGLALTDTQY
TRBJ1-5 TRBD1 12 few TRBV30 ALGQGAFNQPQH
TRBJ1-3 NA 12 NA TRBV19 ASSIQVSGNTIY
TRBJ2-5 TRBD1 11 NA TRBV28 ASSLTGGETQY
TRBJ2-1 NA 14 few TRBV7-3 ASSLEADPSYNEQF
TRBJ2-1 NA 12 NA TRBV7-6 ASSFVGGDNEQF
TRBJ2-1 NA 9 NA TRBV29-1 SVDSGNEQF
TRBJ1-5 TRBD1 13 NA TRBV5-6 ASSLAGGRDQPQH
TRBJ2-7 NA 12 NA TRBV5-1 ASSLATSSYEQY
TRBJ1-2 TRBD1 12 NA TRBV5-4 ASSLGQGNYGYT
TRBJ1-2 TRBD1 14 NA TRBV27 ASSLSVRGLGYGYT
TRBJ2-7 TRBD1 11 NA TRBV19 ASSIDRGQEQY
TRBJ1-1 NA 11 once TRBV29-1 SVGESQNTEAF
TRBJ1-2 NA 13 NA TRBV15 ATSARGQPLAGYT
TRBJ2-3 TRBD2 14 NA TRBV5-4 ASSKPSGENTDTQY
TRBJ1-5 NA 13 NA TRBV10-3 AIGKGGDDNQPQH
TRBJ2-2 NA 14 few TRBV5-4 ASRKDFTPNTGELF
TRBJ1-1 TRBD1 11 NA TRBV2 ASKQGAFTEAF
TRBJ1-1 NA 13 NA TRBV12-5 ASGLLRGGITEAF
TRBJ2-2 NA 12 NA TRBV9 ASSVSGRDGELF
TRBJ1-2 NA 12 NA TRBV27 ASSSRTEHYGYT
TRBJ2-5 TRBD2 13 many TRBV5-6 ASSSSGRWQETQY
TRBJ2-1 TRBD2 13 once TRBV15 ATSREGGRLNEQF
TRBJ1-1 NA 11 once TRBV7-9 ASSLDPNTEAF
TRBJ2-5 TRBD2 14 NA TRBV6-5 ASSSTSGRAYETQY
TRBJ1-1 TRBD1 13 NA TRBV5-1 ASSSGQGMNTEAF
TRBJ1-5 TRBD1 13 once TRBV19 ASSIMGQVGQPQH
TRBJ2-7 TRBD2 12 NA TRBV18 ASSPTSGSYEQY
TRBJ2-2 NA 13 NA TRBV15 ATSRGKQTTGELF
TRBJ2-4 TRBD1 11 once TRBV19 ASYTGAGGIQY
TRBJ2-7 TRBD1 11 NA TRBV6-5 ASSPRTGGEQY
TRBJ1-2 NA 12 NA TRBV29-1 SVPGRTENYGYT
TRBJ2-5 NA 12 NA TRBV5-1 ASSLGTIQETQY